This TCR beta chain is drawn from a study of STAT3 mutations in large granular lymphocyte leukemia. Study findings and constraints: Every T-cell large granular lymphocyte leukemia patient had at least one immunodominant TCR beta clonotype. Some patients had persisting codominant clonotypes that could mask small clones. All newly emerging clones after therapy were STAT3 wild type.

CDR1 MNHEY and CDR2 SVGAGI come from the germline V gene. With 8 bases removed from V and 2 bases from J, the gap between germline ends came to 13 bases. This CDR3 spans 13 amino acids. As regards this clone: What it binds is not known.

Each sample's TCRbeta library yielded on average around 40,000 productive templates. Using immunoSEQ multiplex PCR, the repertoire was profiled, and TCRdb retains in-frame clones only, with some absent. Counted here are 20,000 or so clones, over 80% occurring once; the ten biggest clones make up about 45%. This sequence was found in a man aged 55 to 70 with T-cell large granular lymphocyte leukemia. Some clones in this sample may be carry-over from other donors' samples. The V and J genes are TRBV6-5 and TRBJ2-7; D might be TRBD1 or TRBD2, each matching 6 bases. The specimen sequenced was peripheral blood mononuclear cells. The CDR3 nucleotides read TGTGCCAGCCTAGCTAGGGGGGCCTACGAGCAGTACTTC. It is translated as CASLARGAYEQYF.